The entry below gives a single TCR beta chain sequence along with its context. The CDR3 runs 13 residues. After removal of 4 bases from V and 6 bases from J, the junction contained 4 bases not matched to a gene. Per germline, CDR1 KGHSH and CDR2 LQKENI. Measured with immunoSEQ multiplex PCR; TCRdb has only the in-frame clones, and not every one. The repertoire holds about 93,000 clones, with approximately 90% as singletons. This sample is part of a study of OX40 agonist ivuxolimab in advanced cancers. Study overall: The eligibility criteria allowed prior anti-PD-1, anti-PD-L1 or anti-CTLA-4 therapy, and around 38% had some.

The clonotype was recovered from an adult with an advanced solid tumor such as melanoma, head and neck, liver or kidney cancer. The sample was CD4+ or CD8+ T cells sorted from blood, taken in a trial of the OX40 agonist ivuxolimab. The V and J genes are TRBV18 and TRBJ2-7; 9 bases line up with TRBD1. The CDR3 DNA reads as TGTGCCAGCTCACGGGACAGGGCGGTCGAGCAGTACTTC. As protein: CASSRDRAVEQYF.